A single sample is the source of the 28 T cell receptor beta chains below, sequenced in a study of molecular identifiers for immune sequencing clone quantification. Via MiXCR, TCRdb re-called the PCR reads, giving one row per CDR3 protein. The sample includes some 97,000 distinct CDR3 sequences, roughly 34% of them seen just once. Sequenced material: naive CD8+ T cells from blood, with Jurkat cell RNA spiked in. Subset: FACS-sorted CD8+CD4-CCR7+CD45RA+ naive T cells. These receptors all come from a human donor in good health. Some libraries in this study had Jurkat cell RNA spiked in.

Regarding this clonotype: In this CDR3 the conserved last residue, phenylalanine or tryptophan, is missing, so a read error is likely. The chain combines TRBV7-9 with TRBJ1-1; 7 nucleotides agree with TRBD1. CDR1 is SEHNR, CDR2 FQNEAQ, per germline (reference sequence). This CDR3 is 12 amino acids long. With 5 bases clipped from V and 7 bases from J, the junction kept 4 bases outside the gene matches. In DNA, the CDR3 is TGTGCCAGCAGCCCAGACAGGGATGAAGCTTTCCTT. Protein sequence: CASSPDRDEAFL.

This clonotype was seen repeatedly, ten times or more. The V and J genes are TRBV29-1 and TRBJ2-5; D uncertain. Germline V gives CDR1 SQVTM, CDR2 ANQGSEA. The CDR3 loop spans 12 amino acids. Trimming took off 7 bases at V and 5 bases at J, with 14 bases between the two ends. As DNA, the CDR3 is TGCAGCGCCCCAGGTATTGGGGAGACCCAGTACTTC. Translating it yields CSAPGIGETQYF.

This clonotype was observed many times. This rearrangement joins TRBV5-6 to TRBJ1-5; D unclear. The length of the CDR3 is 14 residues. Germline V lookup: CDR1 SGHDT, CDR2 YYEEEE. With 4 bases removed from V and 2 bases from J, the gap between germline ends came to 10 bases. The CDR3 DNA reads as TGTGCCAGCAGCCCCGGCTGGGGCAATCAGCCCCAGCATTTT. This gives the protein CASSPGWGNQPQHF.

This clonotype was recorded at least ten times. V usage is TRBV7-9 and J usage is TRBJ2-3, with 12 positions matching TRBD1. Germline lookup yields CDR1 SEHNR and CDR2 FQNEAQ (reference sequence). The CDR3 is made up of 15 amino acids. For the CDR3, the DNA is TGTGCTCTAAGTGGGACAGGGGGCGCGACAGATACGCAGTATTTT. The encoded protein is CALSGTGGATDTQYF.

The chain has TRBV19 and TRBJ2-2; D is unresolved. V lost 4 bases and J 6 bases, leaving 3 bases between the germline ends. Germline CDR1 LNHDA, CDR2 SQIVND (reference sequence). CDR3 length: 11 amino acids. CDR3: CASSTPGELFF. CDR3 nucleotides: TGTGCCAGTAGTACCCCCGGGGAGCTGTTTTTT.

In the case of this clonotype: Relative to the germline gene, one junction end is altered; a read error may explain this. J is TRBJ1-5 and V is TRBV6-2 or TRBV6-3; the match to TRBD1 covers 8 bases. This CDR3 has 17 residues. Germline V lookup: CDR1 MNHEY, CDR2 SVGEGT. The CDR3 region has the DNA TGTGCCTGCAGTACGACGGACAGGGTGGAGGGTGGTCAGCCCCAGCATTTT. Its translation: CACSTTDRVEGGQPQHF.

The chain couples TRBV12-3 or TRBV12-4 to TRBJ1-5; D ambiguous. The ends were cut back, 0 bases at V and 0 bases at J, with 6 bases in the middle. This CDR3 is built from 15 residues. The CDR3: CASSLAPISNQPQHF. The CDR3 DNA is TGTGCCAGCAGTTTAGCCCCTATTAGCAATCAGCCCCAGCATTTT.

This clonotype was counted a few times. The V gene is TRBV12-3 or TRBV12-4, the J gene TRBJ2-2, with D maybe TRBD2 (6 bases). The CDR3 spans 15 residues. Trimming cost V 8 bases and J 5 bases, with 18 bases left between them. The CDR3 is CASRAGLAPTGELFF. In DNA form, the CDR3 reads TGTGCCAGCCGGGCAGGGCTAGCGCCGACCGGGGAGCTGTTTTTT.

V usage is TRBV5-1 and J usage is TRBJ2-7, with 12 bases aligning to TRBD2. CDR3 length: 14 amino acids. V lost 3 bases, J lost 4 bases, and 2 bases stayed unmatched. Germline lookup yields CDR1 SGHRS and CDR2 YFSETQ. The CDR3 nucleotides read TGCGCCAGCAGCTCTAGCGGGAGGGCGTACGAGCAGTACTTC. Its translation is CASSSSGRAYEQYF.

This clonotype was seen ten or more times. The rearrangement joins TRBV7-8 to TRBJ1-4, with a possible D match to TRBD1 (5 bases). Germline V gene lookup returns CDR1 SGHVS and CDR2 FQNEAQ. V lost 3 bases to trimming and J lost 7 bases, with 12 bases between them. This CDR3 is built from 14 residues. The CDR3 sequence: CASSFGARSEKLFF. The CDR3 coding sequence is TGTGCCAGCAGCTTCGGGGCCAGGTCTGAAAAACTGTTTTTT.

Worth noting for this clonotype: A read error is possible here, since a much larger clone lies one base away. The rearrangement joins TRBV7-8 to TRBJ2-3; 7 bases are a match to TRBD2. The CDR3 length is 16 residues. In germline, CDR1 is SGHVS, CDR2 FQNEAQ. The CDR3 loop is CASSSTPSGRTGTQYF. CDR3 coding DNA: TGTGCCAGCAGTTCGACGCCTAGCGGCCGCACAGGTACGCAGTATTTT. The full variable domain, completed using reference TRBV7-8 and TRBJ2-3, is GAGVSQSPRYKVAKRGQDVALRCDPISGHVSLFWYQQALGQGPEFLTYFQNEAQLDKSGLPSDRFFAERPEGSVSTLKIQRTQQEDSAVYLCASSSTPSGRTGTQYFGPGTRLTVL.

This clonotype was detected a few times. The chain recombines TRBV6-5 with TRBJ2-7, with 10 bases identical to TRBD2. This CDR3 contains 15 residues. Germline assignment: CDR1 MNHEY and CDR2 SVGAGI. The junction had 5 bases not matched to a gene; V was cut back by 6 bases and J by 0 bases. CDR3 bases: TGTGCCAGCAGATTGGCTAGCGGGAGCTCCTACGAGCAGTACTTC. It yields the protein CASRLASGSSYEQYF.

This clonotype was detected a few times. V usage is TRBV11-2 and J usage is TRBJ1-1, with D possibly matching TRBD1 (5 bases). The CDR3 consists of 14 residues. V was clipped by 5 bases and J by 0 bases, with 10 bases between them. Looked up from germline, CDR1 is SGHAT and CDR2 is FQNNGV. The CDR3 region is CASSPYRMNTEAFF. Here the CDR3 DNA reads TGTGCCAGCAGCCCTTACAGGATGAACACTGAAGCTTTCTTT.

This chain joins TRBV9 and TRBJ2-3; 9 bases map to TRBD2. Trimming cost V 1 base and J 3 bases; bases outside gene matches: 6. This CDR3 has 16 residues. The germline V gene encodes CDR1 SGDLS and CDR2 YYNGEE. The CDR3 protein is CASSVSSGSPTDTQYF. The CDR3 DNA is TGTGCCAGCAGCGTAAGTAGCGGGAGTCCTACAGATACGCAGTATTTT.

In the case of this clonotype: Here the CDR3 omits its conserved ending phenylalanine or tryptophan, so a read error is the likely source. The chain recombines TRBV28 with TRBJ2-4, with 9 bases aligning to TRBD1. Germline values: CDR1 MDHEN, CDR2 SYDVKM. The CDR3 is made up of 12 amino acids. V lost 8 bases and J lost 7; bases outside the gene matches: 3. For the CDR3, the DNA is TGTGCCAGCGGGGACAGGGTGAACATTCAGTACCTC. Its translation is CASGDRVNIQYL.

The sample holds many counts of this clonotype. The rearrangement joins TRBV6-6 to TRBJ2-3; 8 bases match TRBD2. The trim removed 2 bases at V and 5 bases at J, leaving 9 bases unmatched. The CDR3 is 16 amino acids. Germline CDR1 and CDR2: MNHNY and SVGAGI (reference sequence). CDR3 DNA: TGTGCCAGCAGTTACGTACCGGGAGGGCCTGGAGATACGCAGTATTTT. Its protein is CASSYVPGGPGDTQYF.

The sample holds many counts of this clonotype. The J gene is TRBJ2-6, the V gene TRBV27; 12 nucleotides match TRBD1. V lost 10 bases and J lost 2; bases outside the gene matches: 6. This CDR3 contains 16 residues. The germline CDR1 and CDR2 sequences are MNHEY and SMNVEV (reference sequence). CDR3 sequence reads: CATGQGAVTGANVLTF. CDR3 in DNA: TGTGCCACGGGACAGGGGGCTGTAACTGGGGCCAACGTCCTGACTTTC.

About this clonotype itself: Without the conserved terminal phenylalanine or tryptophan, this CDR3 likely stems from a read error. Because the CDR3's place on the DNA is in doubt, the DNA is left out and the CDR3 is given as listed by TCRdb. This chain links TRBV12-3 or TRBV12-4 with TRBJ1-5. With termini counted, the CDR3 has 14 amino acids. The CDR3 region is CASSWEGGNQPLHI.

This clonotype was counted once. At one of its ends the junction is not consistent with the germline gene, which may arise from a read error. The V call is TRBV5-6, the J call TRBJ2-7; D call uncertain. This CDR3 spans 13 amino acids. Germline assignment: CDR1 SGHDT and CDR2 YYEEEE. CDR3 region: CVSSLVLGYEQYF. The CDR3 coding sequence is TGTGTCAGCAGCTTGGTACTGGGCTACGAGCAGTACTTC.

A single count supports this clonotype. The chain has TRBV24-1 and TRBJ2-1, with D possibly matching TRBD2 (5 bases). V lost 9 bases and J 15 bases, leaving 17 bases between the germline ends. The CDR3 length is 11 residues. Germline CDR1 reads KGHDR; CDR2 reads SFDVKD. DNA of the CDR3: TGTGCCACCGGTGTTTCGGGGAGATGGTTCTTC. Translating it yields CATGVSGRWFF.

This clonotype was counted at least ten times. The J gene is TRBJ1-4, the V gene TRBV7-6, with a weak D call TRBD1 (5 bases). Germline V gene data show CDR1 as SGHVS and CDR2 as FNYEAQ. The CDR3 is made up of 15 amino acids. Trimming cost V 5 bases and J 5 bases, with 15 bases left between them. The CDR3 sequence is CASSETGRQNEKLFF. The DNA for the CDR3 is TGTGCCAGCAGCGAGACGGGACGGCAAAATGAAAAACTGTTTTTT.

The rearrangement uses TRBV27 and TRBJ1-1; 7 bases match TRBD1. Germline assignment: CDR1 MNHEY and CDR2 SMNVEV (reference sequence). There are 14 residues in the CDR3. Germline trimming cut 2 bases from V and 0 bases from J; bases unmatched to any gene: 0. The CDR3 region is CASSLTGVNTEAFF. The CDR3 DNA reads TGTGCCAGCAGTTTAACAGGGGTGAACACTGAAGCTTTCTTT.

This clonotype was counted between two and nine times. The chain joins TRBV5-1 to TRBJ2-1; 7 positions agree with TRBD2. The CDR3 is 15 residues long. V was clipped by 4 bases and J by 5 bases; unmatched bases: 9. Germline V gene sequence: CDR1 SGHRS, CDR2 YFSETQ. CDR3 amino acids: CASSPPGTINNEQFF. CDR3 nucleotides: TGCGCCAGCAGCCCCCCCGGGACTATTAACAATGAGCAGTTCTTC.

This clonotype was seen a few times. The V gene is TRBV6-5, the J gene TRBJ2-7; tentatively, D is TRBD1 or TRBD2 (5 bases each). The germline V gene encodes CDR1 MNHEY and CDR2 SVGAGI. This CDR3 spans 19 amino acids. The V end was cut by 7 bases, the J end by 0 bases, with 28 bases between. The CDR3 spells CASIGARDPNRDPSYEQYF. The CDR3 nucleotides read TGTGCCAGCATAGGAGCCAGGGACCCCAATCGAGACCCCTCCTACGAGCAGTACTTC.

This chain joins TRBV6-2 or TRBV6-3 and TRBJ2-3; TRBD2 matches 7 bases. Germline-derived CDR1 and CDR2 are MNHEY and SVGEGT. With 6 bases clipped from V and 0 bases from J, the junction kept 6 bases outside the gene matches. This CDR3 spans 15 amino acids. CDR3 sequence: CASRKLATSTDTQYF. The CDR3, as DNA: TGTGCCAGCAGAAAACTAGCGACTAGCACAGATACGCAGTATTTT.

Notes on this clonotype: An end of the junction differs from the germline gene, which may be a read error. The chain links TRBV19 to TRBJ2-1; 9 bases are shared with TRBD2. CDR3 length: 15 residues. Germline loops: CDR1 LNHDA, CDR2 SQIVND (reference sequence). This CDR3 reads CASKGLASSYNEQIF. CDR3 coding DNA: TGTGCCAGTAAGGGACTAGCATCGTCCTACAATGAGCAGATCTTC. The full variable domain, with the rest looked up from reference TRBV19 and TRBJ2-1, is DGGITQSPKYLFRKEGQNVTLSCEQNLNHDAMYWYRQDPGQGLRLIYYSQIVNDFQKGDIAEGYSVSREKKESFPLTVTSAQKNPTAFYLCASKGLASSYNEQIFGPGTRLTVL.

This clonotype was picked up many times. The rearrangement uses TRBV5-4 and TRBJ1-4; possible D gene TRBD1, 6 bases. Between the trimmed V and J ends, which lost 4 bases and 9 bases, there was a span of 16 bases. Germline loops: CDR1 SGHNT, CDR2 YYREEE (reference sequence). The CDR3 is made up of 14 amino acids. In DNA form, the CDR3 reads TGTGCCAGCAGCGACTCCCTCCAGGGGAAAAAACTGTTTTTT. As protein: CASSDSLQGKKLFF.

This clonotype was seen more than once but under ten times. This rearrangement joins TRBV25-1 to TRBJ2-1, with D hard to call. The CDR3 contains 13 residues. The V and J ends lost 5 bases and 7 bases respectively, with 12 bases between them. The germline V gene encodes CDR1 MGHDK and CDR2 SYGVNS. Here the CDR3 DNA reads TGTGCCAGCAGTCCCCCCATCAGAAATGAGCAGTTCTTC. As protein: CASSPPIRNEQFF.